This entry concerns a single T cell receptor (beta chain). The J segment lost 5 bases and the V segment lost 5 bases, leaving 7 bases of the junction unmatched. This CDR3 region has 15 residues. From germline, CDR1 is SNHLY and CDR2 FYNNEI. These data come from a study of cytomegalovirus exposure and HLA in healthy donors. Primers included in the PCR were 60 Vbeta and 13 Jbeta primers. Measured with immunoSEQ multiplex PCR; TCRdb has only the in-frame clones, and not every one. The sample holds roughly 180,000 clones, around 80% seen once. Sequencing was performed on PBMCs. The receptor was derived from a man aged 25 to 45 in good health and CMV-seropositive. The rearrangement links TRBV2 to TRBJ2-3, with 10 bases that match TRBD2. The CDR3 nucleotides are TGTGCCAGCAGTCAGCGGGGGGGCCGCCGAGATACGCAGTATTTT. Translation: CASSQRGGRRDTQYF.